The 28 T cell receptor beta chains in this list originate from one sample, sequenced in a study of blood T cells in healthy people across ages (dated by TCRdb to the mid-2010s). Library preparation was by 5' RACE. TCRdb shows the sequencer as Illumina HiSeq 2500. A second PCR of roughly 7 to 11 cycles was performed with a sample-barcoded 5' primer and a J-beta primer mix. Through fastp at Q25 and MiXCR, TCRdb rebuilt clones from the public reads, retaining in-frame beta chains. Rows are combined by CDR3 protein, so each entry shows the most common genes and DNA. This sample comprises some 880,000 distinct CDR3 sequences, 35% to 40% of them detected only once. The top ten hold 10% to 15% of the sample. Sequencing input: blood. The receptors here all came from a man aged 18 to 30 in good health.

This chain links TRBV5-1 with TRBJ1-1; 7 positions match TRBD1. This CDR3 has 13 amino acids. Trimming cost V 4 bases and J 8 bases; bases outside gene matches: 8. CDR1 is SGHRS and CDR2 is YFSETQ in the germline V gene. The DNA of the CDR3 is TGCGCCAGCAGCCCAGGGACAGCGATAGAAGCTTTCTTT. Encoded protein: CASSPGTAIEAFF.

V usage is TRBV20-1 and J usage is TRBJ2-3; D is possibly TRBD1 or TRBD2 (5 bases each). This CDR3 contains 13 residues. Germline values: CDR1 DFQATT, CDR2 SNEGSKA (reference sequence). The V and J ends lost 6 bases and 2 bases respectively, with 12 bases between them. The CDR3 region has the DNA TGCAGTGCCCCGGGACCACCCACAGATACGCAGTATTTT. It is translated as CSAPGPPTDTQYF.

This clonotype was observed a handful of times. The rearrangement uses TRBV7-2 and TRBJ1-4, with TRBD1 matching over 7 bases. V gave up 5 bases and J gave up 6 bases; unmatched junction bases: 12. Germline CDR1 SGHTA, CDR2 FQGNSA. The CDR3 runs 16 residues. The CDR3 DNA reads as TGTGCCAGCAGCCCCGGGACAGCCCTCCCCTATGAAAAACTGTTTTTT. Translating gives CASSPGTALPYEKLFF.

Points on this clonotype: This may come from a read error, since a much larger clone is one base off. V is TRBV12-3 or TRBV12-4 and J is TRBJ2-3; D might be TRBD1 or TRBD2, each matching 5 bases. The V gene lost 8 bases and the J gene lost 5 bases, with 14 bases spanning the gap. The CDR3 is made up of 13 amino acids. Here the CDR3 reads CASRGPAGDTQYF. The DNA of the CDR3 is TGTGCCAGCCGGGGACCGGCTGGAGATACGCAGTATTTT.

The sample holds many counts of this clonotype. This chain links TRBV12-3 or TRBV12-4 with TRBJ1-4; 8 bases line up with TRBD1. This CDR3 has 15 amino acids. V lost 5 bases to trimming and J lost 3 bases; unmatched junction nucleotides: 5. For the CDR3, the DNA is TGTGCCAGCAGTCAATCAGGGGGCTCTAATGAAAAACTGTTTTTT. Amino acid sequence: CASSQSGGSNEKLFF.

Note on this clonotype: This may come from a read error, since a much larger clone is one base off. CDR3 residues: CASRSPGQTNYSYTF. The CDR3 DNA follows: TGTGCCAGCAGATCTCCGGGACAGACTAACTATAGCTACACCTTC. The chain recombines TRBV6-5 with TRBJ1-2, with TRBD1 identical over 7 bases. Germline values: CDR1 MNHEY, CDR2 SVGAGI. The CDR3 length is 15 residues.

This clonotype has just a few counts. The chain joins TRBV20-1 to TRBJ1-1, with TRBD1 matching 7 bases. The trim removed 5 bases at V and 3 bases at J, leaving 12 bases unmatched. CDR3 length equals 15 residues. CDR1 DFQATT and CDR2 SNEGSKA come from the germline V gene (reference sequence). The CDR3 region has the DNA TGCAGTGCTGAATCCAGGGGGGCCGGAGACACTGAAGCTTTCTTT. Translation: CSAESRGAGDTEAFF.

This clonotype has ten or more counts. The gene calls are TRBV5-1 and TRBJ2-1; 7 bases agree with TRBD1. Per germline, CDR1 SGHRS and CDR2 YFSETQ. The CDR3 runs 14 residues. Unmatched junction bases numbered 6, after V lost 5 bases and J lost 4 bases. The CDR3 loop is CASRVDRSYNEQFF. The CDR3 coding sequence is TGCGCCAGCAGGGTGGACAGGTCATACAATGAGCAGTTCTTC.

The gene calls are TRBV5-1 and TRBJ1-1; D not resolved. V was clipped by 4 bases and J by 2 bases, with 15 bases between them. CDR1 SGHRS and CDR2 YFSETQ come from the germline V gene. The CDR3 consists of 15 residues. The CDR3 loop reads CASSRAPGANTEAFF. The CDR3 bases are TGCGCCAGCAGCAGGGCTCCAGGCGCCAACACTGAAGCTTTCTTT. The full variable domain, with the rest looked up from reference TRBV5-1 and TRBJ1-1, is KAGVTQTPRYLIKTRGQQVTLSCSPISGHRSVSWYQQTPGQGLQFLFEYFSETQRNKGNFPGRFSGRQFSNSRSEMNVSTLELGDSALYLCASSRAPGANTEAFFGQGTRLTVV.

V is TRBV3-1 and J is TRBJ1-1, with D maybe TRBD1 (6 bases). Germline V CDR1 and CDR2: LGHDT, YNNKEL (reference sequence). Trimming took off 0 bases at V and 4 bases at J, with 15 bases between the two ends. The CDR3 contains 16 residues. The CDR3 DNA reads as TGTGCCAGCAGCCAAGATAACCGGCGCAGGGGCACTGAAGCTTTCTTT. As protein: CASSQDNRRRGTEAFF.

This clonotype was recorded many times. The chain uses TRBV6-2 or TRBV6-3 and TRBJ2-7, with 9 bases aligning to TRBD1. This CDR3 comprises 15 residues. The trim removed 6 bases at V and 2 bases at J, leaving 8 bases unmatched. The V gene's germline CDR1 is MNHEY and CDR2 SVGEGT. CDR3 loop: CASRMGQGVPYEQYF. The CDR3 bases are TGTGCCAGCAGGATGGGACAGGGAGTCCCCTACGAGCAGTACTTC.

The rearrangement links TRBV3-1 to TRBJ2-3; TRBD2 aligns across 10 bases. The germline V gene encodes CDR1 LGHDT and CDR2 YNNKEL (reference sequence). The V segment lost 5 bases and the J segment 2 bases; nucleotides outside the gene matches: 7. CDR3 length: 16 amino acids. This CDR3 is CASSYWTSGSTDTQYF. The CDR3 coding sequence is TGTGCCAGCAGCTACTGGACTAGCGGATCCACAGATACGCAGTATTTT.

The rearrangement uses TRBV7-2 and TRBJ2-5, with 10 positions matching TRBD2. Germline lookup yields CDR1 SGHTA and CDR2 FQGNSA. This CDR3 region has 16 residues. V trimming: 2 bases; J trimming: 1 base; junction bases outside the gene matches: 4. The CDR3 DNA follows: TGTGCCAGCAGCTTAACTCGACTAGCGGGCCAAGAGACCCAGTACTTC. As protein: CASSLTRLAGQETQYF.

This clonotype was seen repeatedly, ten times or more. V usage is TRBV4-3 and J usage is TRBJ2-4, with TRBD1 matching 10 bases. This CDR3 is 15 amino acids long. Losses at the gene ends were 0 bases for V and 7 bases for J; bases not matched to a gene: 3. Per the germline V gene, CDR1 is LGHNA and CDR2 is YSLEER. CDR3 nucleotide sequence: TGCGCCAGCAGCCAAGATAGGGGACAGGGGAACATTCAGTACTTC. The encoded protein is CASSQDRGQGNIQYF.

This rearrangement joins TRBV4-3 to TRBJ2-7; unclear D gene. Trimming stripped 3 bases from V and 7 bases from J, with 19 bases between. CDR3 length: 15 residues. From germline, CDR1 is LGHNA and CDR2 YSLEER. The CDR3: CASSHKVAGLMEQYF. The CDR3 region has the DNA TGCGCCAGCAGCCATAAGGTAGCCGGGTTGATGGAGCAGTACTTC.

The chain carries TRBV7-2 and TRBJ1-2, with TRBD1 matching over 7 bases. V lost 5 bases and J lost 8; bases outside the gene matches: 14. This CDR3 has 15 amino acids. Germline CDR1 is SGHTA and CDR2 is FQGNSA. DNA for the CDR3: TGTGCCAGCAGCCCTACGACAGGGTGGACGCCGGGCTACACCTTC. Protein sequence: CASSPTTGWTPGYTF.

This clonotype was seen repeatedly, ten times or more. The chain joins TRBV7-9 to TRBJ2-5; TRBD2 might be the D (6 bases). Trimming took off 1 base at V and 5 bases at J, with 11 bases between the two ends. This CDR3 is 14 amino acids long. Germline lookup yields CDR1 SEHNR and CDR2 FQNEAQ (reference sequence). Written as DNA, the CDR3 is TGTGCCAGCAGCTTAGTAGGCGGGGAGGAGACCCAGTACTTC. This sequence encodes CASSLVGGEETQYF.

This clonotype was counted a few times. CDR3 sequence (DNA): TGCGCCAGCAGCTTGGAGCCCTCAACAGGATTCAACTACACCTTC. Amino acid sequence: CASSLEPSTGFNYTF. This sequence joins TRBV5-1 and TRBJ1-2; D is possibly TRBD1 (5 bases). The CDR3 has 15 residues. Looked up from germline, CDR1 is SGHRS and CDR2 is YFSETQ. The V and J ends lost 0 bases and 10 bases respectively, with 19 bases between them.

The J gene is TRBJ2-5, the V gene TRBV4-3; D not certain. Germline CDR1 reads LGHNA; CDR2 reads YSLEER. Trimming removed 0 bases at V and 7 bases at J, with 9 bases between. The CDR3 length is 13 residues. CDR3 amino acids: CASSQDHLGTQYF. The CDR3 region has the DNA TGCGCCAGCAGCCAAGATCATCTGGGGACCCAGTACTTC.

The rearrangement uses TRBV5-1 and TRBJ2-3, with a weak D call TRBD1 (6 bases). The germline gives CDR1 SGHRS, CDR2 YFSETQ. There are 15 residues in the CDR3. V gave up 4 bases and J gave up 1 base, with 13 bases separating them. CDR3 loop: CASSRQGTRTDTQYF. CDR3 DNA: TGCGCCAGCAGCCGTCAGGGGACCCGCACAGATACGCAGTATTTT.

This chain links TRBV27 with TRBJ1-6, with a possible D match to TRBD1 (6 bases). This CDR3 comprises 15 residues. Per germline, CDR1 MNHEY and CDR2 SMNVEV (reference sequence). Between the trimmed V and J ends, which lost 2 bases and 5 bases, there was a span of 10 bases. CDR3 sequence (DNA): TGTGCCAGCAGTTTAGGGACATATAATAATTCACCCCTCCACTTT. Amino acid sequence: CASSLGTYNNSPLHF.

The chain joins TRBV20-1 to TRBJ2-5; no firm D call. The J call may be incorrect, as the DNA end agrees better with TRBJ2-7. The CDR3 runs to 12 residues. The germline gives CDR1 DFQATT, CDR2 SNEGSKA (reference sequence). CDR3 protein: CSARSPRYEQYF. In DNA form, the CDR3 reads TGCAGTGCTAGATCCCCCCGCTACGAGCAGTACTTC.

This clonotype was seen at least ten times. The chain uses TRBV25-1 and TRBJ2-3; D possibly matches TRBD1 or TRBD2 (5 bases each). The germline gives CDR1 MGHDK, CDR2 SYGVNS. Trimming pared 7 bases from V and 8 bases from J, leaving 22 bases between. The CDR3 has 15 amino acids. CDR3 coding DNA: TGTGCCAGCACCCAATCCGGGGCCTACCACGGTACGCAGTATTTT. Translation gives CASTQSGAYHGTQYF.

CDR3: CASSIMAGSYNSPLHF. The CDR3 nucleotides read TGTGCCAGTAGTATAATGGCGGGTTCCTATAATTCACCCCTCCACTTT. The gene calls are TRBV19 and TRBJ1-6; D is undetermined. The germline V gene encodes CDR1 LNHDA and CDR2 SQIVND (reference sequence). V lost 2 bases, J lost 1 base, and 9 bases lay in between. There are 16 residues in the CDR3.

This clonotype was detected many times. The chain joins TRBV12-3 or TRBV12-4 to TRBJ2-3; no clear D. This CDR3 contains 12 residues. The ends were cut back, 8 bases at V and 3 bases at J, with 9 bases in the middle. The CDR3 nucleotides are TGTGCCAGCGGAGTGCATACAGATACGCAGTATTTT. Translation: CASGVHTDTQYF.

This clonotype was seen repeatedly, ten times or more. The CDR3 loop is CASSTGGYYEQYF. The CDR3 DNA follows: TGTGCCAGCAGTACAGGGGGCTACTACGAGCAGTACTTC. This sequence joins TRBV12-3 or TRBV12-4 and TRBJ2-7; 9 bases are a match to TRBD1. The V segment lost 5 bases and the J segment 3 bases; nucleotides outside the gene matches: 2. The CDR3 loop spans 13 amino acids.

V is TRBV4-2 and J is TRBJ2-1; 9 nucleotides agree with TRBD2. The CDR3 sequence is 15 residues long. The J segment lost 6 bases and the V segment lost 1 base, leaving 4 bases of the junction unmatched. Germline-derived CDR1 and CDR2 are LGHNA and YNFKEQ. CDR3 DNA: TGTGCCAGCAGCCAAGTTGCGGGGGGGCTCAATGAGCAGTTCTTC. Amino acids: CASSQVAGGLNEQFF.

This clonotype was counted between two and nine times. The chain recombines TRBV28 with TRBJ2-1, with D possibly being TRBD2 (5 bases). The last part of the DNA fits TRBJ2-7 better; the J call may be wrong. Per germline, CDR1 MDHEN and CDR2 SYDVKM. CDR3 size: 14 residues. CDR3 DNA: TGTGCCAGCAGTTCAGCTAGCTCCTACAATGAGCAGTACTTC. Residues: CASSSASSYNEQYF.